The entry below gives a single T cell receptor beta chain sequence along with its context. This entry is derived from a study of CD8 T cells in Susac syndrome. Reverse transcription of roughly 0.5 to 1 ug RNA was performed with random hexamers. MiXCR, applied by TCRdb to the immunoSEQ multiplex PCR reads, yields one record per CDR3 protein. Seen here are over 95,000 distinct CDR3 sequences, about nine tenths observed once, and the top ten hold around 0.12%. From blood CD8+ and CD4+ T cells, the TCR beta chain was sequenced. Negative isolation was used for CD8+ and CD4+ T cells and FACS enrichment for TEMRA cells. CDR1 and CDR2 from the germline V gene are GTSNPN and SVGIG (reference sequence). The junction had 10 bases not matched to a gene; V was cut back by 4 bases and J by 14 bases. The CDR3 totals 12 residues.

Sequenced sample: CD8+ T cells from PBMCs. V is TRBV30 and J is TRBJ2-1, with 8 bases lining up with TRBD2. This TCR was sampled from a human donor in good health. In nucleotides, the CDR3 is TGTGCCTGGATGAAAGAAGCGGGAGAGAAGTTCTTC. Translated: CAWMKEAGEKFF. The variable domain in full, completed from reference TRBV30 and TRBJ2-1, reads SQTIHQWPATLVQPVGSPLSLECTVEGTSNPNLYWYRQAAGRGLQLLFYSVGIGQISSEVPQNLSASRPQDRQFILSSKKLLLSDSGFYLCAWMKEAGEKFFGPGTRLTVL.